Each of the 6 T cell receptor beta chains below was sequenced from the same sample in a study of T cell changes during pregnancy in multiple sclerosis. The repertoire was sequenced with immunoSEQ multiplex PCR; TCRdb's copy has only in-frame clones and lacks some. The sample holds some 32,000 clones, 90% seen once. The sequenced sample was CD8+ T cells from peripheral blood mononuclear cells, obtained in the second trimester of pregnancy. These receptors were taken from a female donor with multiple sclerosis, enrolled in a pregnancy study.

This clone was picked up one time. The gene calls are TRBV29-1 and TRBJ2-3; perhaps TRBD1 as D (5 bases). Trimming shortened V by 2 bases and J by 8 bases, and 14 bases separated the two germline ends. Germline assignment: CDR1 SQVTM and CDR2 ANQGSEA. This CDR3 has 13 amino acids. In nucleotides, the CDR3 is TGCAGCGTTGAACTGGGGCAGTTTGGTACGCAGTATTTT. This sequence encodes CSVELGQFGTQYF.

This clone appeared a single time. V and J are TRBV4-1 and TRBJ2-1, with 10 bases identical to TRBD2. This CDR3 spans 15 amino acids. The germline V gene encodes CDR1 MGHRA and CDR2 YSYEKL. V was clipped by 4 bases and J by 7 bases; unmatched bases: 7. CDR3 loop: CASSPSSGSQNEQFF. CDR3 nucleotides: TGCGCCAGCAGCCCTTCTAGCGGGAGTCAGAATGAGCAGTTCTTC.

This rearrangement joins TRBV7-9 to TRBJ1-2; 8 nucleotides line up with TRBD1. This CDR3 is built from 14 residues. Trimming took 5 bases from V and 6 from J; bases not matched to a gene: 8. Germline-derived CDR1 and CDR2 are SEHNR and FQNEAQ (reference sequence). CDR3 DNA: TGTGCCAGCAGCCCGACAGGGGATTGGGATGGCTACACCTTC. This codes for CASSPTGDWDGYTF.

This clone showed up just once. The CDR3 region is CASSEWAGEQETQYF. In DNA, the CDR3 is TGTGCCAGCAGTGAGTGGGCGGGGGAACAAGAGACCCAGTACTTC. This chain uses TRBV6-4 with TRBJ2-5; 7 nucleotides align to TRBD2. CDR1 is MRHNA, CDR2 SNTAGT, per germline. V shed 3 bases, J shed 2 bases, and the junction held 6 bases outside the gene matches. This CDR3 region has 15 residues.

This clone was counted a single time. The chain joins TRBV10-3 to TRBJ1-1, with a tentative D call TRBD1 (5 bases). The CDR3 has 15 residues. V was trimmed by 6 bases and J by 0 bases, leaving 14 bases between them. From germline, CDR1 is ENHRY and CDR2 SYGVKD. CDR3: CAISPQVLMNTEAFF. CDR3 in DNA: TGTGCCATCAGCCCACAGGTGCTGATGAACACTGAAGCTTTCTTT.

The V and J genes are TRBV7-2 and TRBJ1-5, with D hard to call. The CDR3 runs to 15 residues. Between the trimmed V and J ends, which lost 1 base and 3 bases, there was a span of 10 bases. The germline V gene has CDR1 SGHTA and CDR2 FQGNSA. CDR3 in amino acids: CASSLVAQFNQPQHF. DNA of the CDR3: TGTGCCAGCAGCTTAGTTGCCCAGTTCAATCAGCCCCAGCATTTT.